This TCR beta chain is drawn from a study of cytomegalovirus exposure and HLA in healthy donors. Whole-study findings and limits: Several V segments, TRBV6-2 and TRBV6-3 among them, could not be told apart and were dropped. Analyses of presence and absence presupposed an approximately uniform sequencing depth across donors. Most sequenced TCRs were rare (though some public TCRs occurred in many donors). In an earlier analysis, about 87% or about 30%: the productive usage of most TCR beta V segments.

The V gene's germline CDR1 is MGHRA and CDR2 YSYEKL. Trimming took 5 bases from V and 2 from J; bases not matched to a gene: 2. The CDR3 length is 13 residues. Researchers ran the PCR with 60 Vbeta and 13 Jbeta primers. Here immunoSEQ multiplex PCR was the method, and the copy in TCRdb shows in-frame clones only, minus some. The data show around 200,000 clones, around 85% seen once. On this clone: Its antigen is still unknown.

The chain employs TRBV4-1 and TRBJ2-7; TRBD2 matches at 8 bases. Sequencing input: PBMCs. This TCR was sampled from a man aged 45-60 years in good health and CMV-seronegative. The CDR3 bases are TGCGCCAGCAGCTACGGGGGGGCCTACGAGCAGTACTTC. Amino acids: CASSYGGAYEQYF.